This TCR beta chain was recorded in a study of blood T cell repertoires in COVID-19. The wider study: Spain, Italy and the United States supplied samples that represented acute and convalescent COVID-19. T cells, B-cell-depleted T cells, or PBMCs supplied cDNA or gDNA.

CDR1 SGDLS and CDR2 YYNGEE come from the germline V gene. There are 15 residues in the CDR3. The V gene lost 7 bases and the J gene lost 0 bases, with 14 bases spanning the gap. Original data processing: Quantification of nucleated cells was approximated via reference gene primer amplification. The protocol was immunoSEQ multiplex PCR, while the TCRdb copy is restricted to in-frame clones and leaves out a portion. That table supplies the V and J calls and clone size; D and trimming were determined from the DNA. Seen here are 100,000 to 150,000 clones, roughly four fifths observed once, and the top ten hold 3.8%.

This clonotype was obtained from a woman in her fifties or sixties with acute or convalescent COVID-19. The material sequenced was peripheral blood. V gene TRBV9 combines with J gene TRBJ2-1; D is perhaps TRBD2 (5 bases). CDR3 protein: CASSLTGSSYNEQFF. The CDR3 bases are TGTGCCAGCTCTCTGACGGGGAGCTCCTACAATGAGCAGTTCTTC.